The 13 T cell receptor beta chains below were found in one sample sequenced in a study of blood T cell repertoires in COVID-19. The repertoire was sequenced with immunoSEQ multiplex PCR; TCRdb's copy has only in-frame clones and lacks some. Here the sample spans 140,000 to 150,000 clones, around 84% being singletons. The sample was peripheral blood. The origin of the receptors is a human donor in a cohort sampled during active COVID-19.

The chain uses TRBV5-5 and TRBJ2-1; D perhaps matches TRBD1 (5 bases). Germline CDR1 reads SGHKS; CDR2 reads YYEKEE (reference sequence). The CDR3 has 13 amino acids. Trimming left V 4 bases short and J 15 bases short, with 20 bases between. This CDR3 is CASSQGIGLSSFF. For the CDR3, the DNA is TGTGCCAGCAGCCAGGGTATAGGGCTATCGTCGTTCTTC.

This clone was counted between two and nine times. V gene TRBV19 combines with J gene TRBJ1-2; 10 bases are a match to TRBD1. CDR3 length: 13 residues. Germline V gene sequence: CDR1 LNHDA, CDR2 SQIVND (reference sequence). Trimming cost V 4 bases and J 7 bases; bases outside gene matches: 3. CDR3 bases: TGTGCCAGTAGTACGACAGGGGGCAGTGGCTACACCTTC. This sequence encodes CASSTTGGSGYTF.

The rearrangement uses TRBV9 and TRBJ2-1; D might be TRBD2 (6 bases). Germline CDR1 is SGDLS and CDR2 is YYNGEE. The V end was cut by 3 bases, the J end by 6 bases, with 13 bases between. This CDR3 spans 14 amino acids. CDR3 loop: CASSDRNGGNEQFF. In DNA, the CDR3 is TGTGCCAGCAGCGACCGAAACGGGGGCAATGAGCAGTTCTTC. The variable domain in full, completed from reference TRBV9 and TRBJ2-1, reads DSGVTQTPKHLITATGQRVTLRCSPRSGDLSVYWYQQSLDQGLQFLIQYYNGEERAKGNILERFSAQQFPDLHSELNLSSLELGDSALYFCASSDRNGGNEQFFGPGTRLTVL.

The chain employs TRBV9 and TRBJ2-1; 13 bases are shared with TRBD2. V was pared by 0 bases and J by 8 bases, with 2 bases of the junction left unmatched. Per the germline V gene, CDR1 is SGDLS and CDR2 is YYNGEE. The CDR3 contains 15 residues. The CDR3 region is CASSVGGLAGDEQFF. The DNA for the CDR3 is TGTGCCAGCAGCGTAGGCGGACTAGCGGGGGATGAGCAGTTCTTC.

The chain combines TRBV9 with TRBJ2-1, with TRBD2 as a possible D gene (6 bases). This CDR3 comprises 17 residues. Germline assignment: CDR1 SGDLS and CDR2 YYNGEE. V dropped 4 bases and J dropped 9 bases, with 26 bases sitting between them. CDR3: CASSPPTLGGGAGEQFF. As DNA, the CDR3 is TGTGCCAGCAGCCCTCCTACCCTGGGAGGAGGTGCCGGTGAGCAGTTCTTC.

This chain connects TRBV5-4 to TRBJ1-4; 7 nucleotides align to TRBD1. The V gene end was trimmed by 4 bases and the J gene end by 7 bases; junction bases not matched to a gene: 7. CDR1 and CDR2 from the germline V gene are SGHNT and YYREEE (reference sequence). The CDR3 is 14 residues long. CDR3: CASSLDRVGEKLFF. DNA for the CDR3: TGTGCCAGCAGCCTCGACAGGGTCGGTGAAAAACTGTTTTTT.

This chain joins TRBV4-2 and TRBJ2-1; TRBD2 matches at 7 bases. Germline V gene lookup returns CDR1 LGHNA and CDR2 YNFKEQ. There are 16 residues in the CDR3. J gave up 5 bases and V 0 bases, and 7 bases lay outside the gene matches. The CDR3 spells CASSQEAGAGNNEQFF. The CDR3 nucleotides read TGTGCCAGCAGCCAAGAGGCGGGAGCTGGTAACAATGAGCAGTTCTTC.

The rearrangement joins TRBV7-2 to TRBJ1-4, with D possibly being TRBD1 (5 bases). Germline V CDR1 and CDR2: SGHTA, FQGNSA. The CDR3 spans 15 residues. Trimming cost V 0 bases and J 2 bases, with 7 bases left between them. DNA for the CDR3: TGTGCCAGCAGCTTAGCGTCAGGGACTAATGAAAAACTGTTTTTT. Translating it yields CASSLASGTNEKLFF.

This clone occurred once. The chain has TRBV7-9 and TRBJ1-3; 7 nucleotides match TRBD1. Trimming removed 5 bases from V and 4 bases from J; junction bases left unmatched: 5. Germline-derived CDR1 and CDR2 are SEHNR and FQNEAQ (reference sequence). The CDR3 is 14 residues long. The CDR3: CASSLGTEGNTIYF. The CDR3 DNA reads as TGTGCCAGCAGCCTGGGGACAGAAGGAAACACCATATATTTT. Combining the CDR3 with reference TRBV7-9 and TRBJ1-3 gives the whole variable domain DTGVSQNPRHKITKRGQNVTFRCDPISEHNRLYWYRQTLGQGPEFLTYFQNEAQLEKSRLLSDRFSAERPKGSFSTLEIQRTEQGDSAMYLCASSLGTEGNTIYFGEGSWLTVV.

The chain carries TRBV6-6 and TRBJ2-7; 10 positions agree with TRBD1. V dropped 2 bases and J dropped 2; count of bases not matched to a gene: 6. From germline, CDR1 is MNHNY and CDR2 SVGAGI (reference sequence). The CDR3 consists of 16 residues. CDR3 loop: CASSYDAGQGTYEQYF. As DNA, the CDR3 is TGTGCCAGCAGTTACGACGCGGGACAGGGGACCTACGAGCAGTACTTC.

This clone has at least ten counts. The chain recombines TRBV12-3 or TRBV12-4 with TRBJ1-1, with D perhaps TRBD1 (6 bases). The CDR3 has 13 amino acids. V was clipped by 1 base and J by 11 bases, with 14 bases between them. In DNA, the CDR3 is TGTGCCAGCAGTTTAGTCGAGGGGACAACCGCTTTCTTT. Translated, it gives CASSLVEGTTAFF.

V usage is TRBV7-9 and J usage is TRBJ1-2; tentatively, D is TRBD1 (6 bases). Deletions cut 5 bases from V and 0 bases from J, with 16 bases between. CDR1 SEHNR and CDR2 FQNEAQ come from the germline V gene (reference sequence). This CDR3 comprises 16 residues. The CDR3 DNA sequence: TGTGCCAGCAGCCAAGCAGGGGCAGAGGCTAACTATGGCTACACCTTC. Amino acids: CASSQAGAEANYGYTF.

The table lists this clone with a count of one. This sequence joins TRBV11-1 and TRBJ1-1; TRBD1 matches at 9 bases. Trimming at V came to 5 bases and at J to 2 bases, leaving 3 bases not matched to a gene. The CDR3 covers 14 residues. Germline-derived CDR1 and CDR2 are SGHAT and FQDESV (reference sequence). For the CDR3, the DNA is TGTGCCAGCAGCCGGGACAGGGCTAACACTGAAGCTTTCTTT. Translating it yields CASSRDRANTEAFF.